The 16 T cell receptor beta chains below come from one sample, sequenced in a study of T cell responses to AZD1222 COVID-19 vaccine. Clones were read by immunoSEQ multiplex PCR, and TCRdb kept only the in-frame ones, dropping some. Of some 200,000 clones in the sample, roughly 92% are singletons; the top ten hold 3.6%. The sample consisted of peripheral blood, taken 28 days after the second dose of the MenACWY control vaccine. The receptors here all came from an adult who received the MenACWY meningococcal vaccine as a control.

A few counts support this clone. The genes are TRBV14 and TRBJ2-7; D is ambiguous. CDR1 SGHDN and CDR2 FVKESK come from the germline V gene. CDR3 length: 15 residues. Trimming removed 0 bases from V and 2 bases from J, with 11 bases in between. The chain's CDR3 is CASSQDEALPYEQYF. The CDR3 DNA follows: TGTGCCAGCAGCCAAGATGAGGCCTTACCCTACGAGCAGTACTTC.

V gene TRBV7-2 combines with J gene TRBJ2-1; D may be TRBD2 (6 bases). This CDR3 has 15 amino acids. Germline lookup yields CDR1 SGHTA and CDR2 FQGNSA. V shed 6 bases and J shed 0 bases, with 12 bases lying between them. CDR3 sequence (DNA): TGTGCCAGCAGGATCGGGGGTGGCTCCTACAATGAGCAGTTCTTC. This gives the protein CASRIGGGSYNEQFF.

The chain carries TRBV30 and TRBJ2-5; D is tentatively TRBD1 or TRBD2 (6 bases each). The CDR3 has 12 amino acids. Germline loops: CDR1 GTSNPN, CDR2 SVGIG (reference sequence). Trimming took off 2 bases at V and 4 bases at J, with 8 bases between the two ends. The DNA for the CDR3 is TGTGCCTGGAGTAAGGGGGGAGAGACCCAGTACTTC. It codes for CAWSKGGETQYF. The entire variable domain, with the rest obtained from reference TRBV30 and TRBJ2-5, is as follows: SQTIHQWPATLVQPVGSPLSLECTVEGTSNPNLYWYRQAAGRGLQLLFYSVGIGQISSEVPQNLSASRPQDRQFILSSKKLLLSDSGFYLCAWSKGGETQYFGPGTRLLVL.

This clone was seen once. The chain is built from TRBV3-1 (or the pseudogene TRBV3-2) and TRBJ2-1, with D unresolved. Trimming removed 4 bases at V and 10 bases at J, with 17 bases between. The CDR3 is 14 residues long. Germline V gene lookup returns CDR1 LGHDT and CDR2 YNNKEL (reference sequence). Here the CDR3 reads CASSPDITVVEQFF. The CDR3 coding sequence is TGTGCCAGCAGCCCCGATATCACGGTTGTCGAGCAGTTCTTC.

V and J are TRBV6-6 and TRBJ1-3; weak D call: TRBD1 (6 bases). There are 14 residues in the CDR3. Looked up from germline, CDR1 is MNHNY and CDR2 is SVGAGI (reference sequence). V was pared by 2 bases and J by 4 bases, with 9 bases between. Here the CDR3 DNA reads TGTGCCAGCAGTTACCCAGGGGACGGAAACACCATATATTTT. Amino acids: CASSYPGDGNTIYF.

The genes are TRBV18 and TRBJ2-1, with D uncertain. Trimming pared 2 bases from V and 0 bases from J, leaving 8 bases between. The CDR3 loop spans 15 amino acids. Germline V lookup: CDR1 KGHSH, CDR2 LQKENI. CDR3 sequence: CASSPDQSSYNEQFF. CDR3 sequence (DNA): TGTGCCAGCTCACCAGACCAGAGCTCCTACAATGAGCAGTTCTTC.

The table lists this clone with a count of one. CDR3 residues: CASSLDLATTGELFF. The CDR3 DNA is TGCGCCAGCAGCTTGGACCTAGCGACGACCGGGGAGCTGTTTTTT. This chain links TRBV5-1 with TRBJ2-2; possible D gene TRBD2, 6 bases. Trimming took 0 bases from V and 5 from J, leaving 11 bases between them. The CDR3 length is 15 residues. Germline V lookup: CDR1 SGHRS, CDR2 YFSETQ. The variable domain in full, completed from reference TRBV5-1 and TRBJ2-2, reads KAGVTQTPRYLIKTRGQQVTLSCSPISGHRSVSWYQQTPGQGLQFLFEYFSETQRNKGNFPGRFSGRQFSNSRSEMNVSTLELGDSALYLCASSLDLATTGELFFGEGSRLTVL.

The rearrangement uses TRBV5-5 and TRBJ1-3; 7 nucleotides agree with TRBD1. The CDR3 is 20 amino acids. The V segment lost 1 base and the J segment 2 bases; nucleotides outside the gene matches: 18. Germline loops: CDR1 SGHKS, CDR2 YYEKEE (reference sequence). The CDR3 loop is CASSLIGGQGGLRAGNTIYF. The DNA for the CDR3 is TGTGCCAGCAGCTTGATTGGGGGCCAAGGGGGCTTAAGAGCTGGAAACACCATATATTTT.

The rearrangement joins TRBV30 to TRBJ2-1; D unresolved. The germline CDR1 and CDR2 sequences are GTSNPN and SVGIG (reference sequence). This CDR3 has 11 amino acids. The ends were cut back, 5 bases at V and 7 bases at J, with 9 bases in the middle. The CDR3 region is CAWGWLNEQFF. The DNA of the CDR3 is TGTGCCTGGGGGTGGTTAAATGAGCAGTTCTTC.

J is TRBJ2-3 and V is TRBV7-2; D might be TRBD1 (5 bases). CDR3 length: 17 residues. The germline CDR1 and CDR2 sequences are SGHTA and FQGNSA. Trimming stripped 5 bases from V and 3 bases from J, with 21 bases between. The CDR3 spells CASSLNPPGASTDTQYF. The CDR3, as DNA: TGTGCCAGCAGCCTCAACCCCCCTGGGGCAAGTACAGATACGCAGTATTTT.

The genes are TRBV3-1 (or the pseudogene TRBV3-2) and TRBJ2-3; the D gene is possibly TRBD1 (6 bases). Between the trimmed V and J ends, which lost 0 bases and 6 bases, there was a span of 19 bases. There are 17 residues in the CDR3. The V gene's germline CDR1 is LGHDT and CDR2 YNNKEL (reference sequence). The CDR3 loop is CASSQDGPRQAGDTQYF. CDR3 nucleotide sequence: TGTGCCAGCAGCCAAGATGGGCCTAGACAGGCGGGTGATACGCAGTATTTT.

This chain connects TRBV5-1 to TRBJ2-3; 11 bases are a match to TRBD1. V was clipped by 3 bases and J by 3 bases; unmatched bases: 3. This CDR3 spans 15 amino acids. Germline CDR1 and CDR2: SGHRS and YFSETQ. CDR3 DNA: TGCGCCAGCAGCTCGGACAGGGGGCCAACAGATACGCAGTATTTT. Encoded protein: CASSSDRGPTDTQYF.

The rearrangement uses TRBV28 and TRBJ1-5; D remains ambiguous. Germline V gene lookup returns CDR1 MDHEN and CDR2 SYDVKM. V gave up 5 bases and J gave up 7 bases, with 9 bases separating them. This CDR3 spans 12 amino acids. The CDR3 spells CASSAYMQPQHF. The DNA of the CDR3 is TGTGCCAGCAGTGCGTACATGCAGCCCCAGCATTTT. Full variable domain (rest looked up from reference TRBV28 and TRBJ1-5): DVKVTQSSRYLVKRTGEKVFLECVQDMDHENMFWYRQDPGLGLRLIYFSYDVKMKEKGDIPEGYSVSREKKERFSLILESASTNQTSMYLCASSAYMQPQHFGDGTRLSIL.

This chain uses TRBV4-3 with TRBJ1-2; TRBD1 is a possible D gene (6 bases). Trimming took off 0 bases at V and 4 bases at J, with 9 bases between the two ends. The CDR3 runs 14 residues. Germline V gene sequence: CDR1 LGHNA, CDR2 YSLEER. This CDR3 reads CASSQDRGGYGYTF. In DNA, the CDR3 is TGCGCCAGCAGCCAAGATAGGGGGGGCTATGGCTACACCTTC.

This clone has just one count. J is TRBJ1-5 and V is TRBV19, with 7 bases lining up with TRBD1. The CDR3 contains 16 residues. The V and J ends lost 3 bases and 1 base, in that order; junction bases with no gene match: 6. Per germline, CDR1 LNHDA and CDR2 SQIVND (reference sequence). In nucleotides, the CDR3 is TGTGCCAGTAGTATTCTACAGGGGTTCAGCAATCAGCCCCAGCATTTT. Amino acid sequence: CASSILQGFSNQPQHF.

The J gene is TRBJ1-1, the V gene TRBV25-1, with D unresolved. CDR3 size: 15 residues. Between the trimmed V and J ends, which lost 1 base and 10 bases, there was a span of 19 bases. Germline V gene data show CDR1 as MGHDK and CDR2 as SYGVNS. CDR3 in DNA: TGTGCCAGCAGTGAATGGGGTGATTGGACCTTTGGAGCTTTCTTT. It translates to CASSEWGDWTFGAFF.